This TCR beta chain originates from a study of T-cell reconstitution after alpha-beta-depleted transplantation in children. CDR3 length: 14 amino acids. Trimming removed 4 bases from V and 0 bases from J, with 9 bases in between. The V gene's germline CDR1 is MGHRA and CDR2 YSYEKL. During its preparation, the TCRbeta library received unique molecular identifiers. Via MiXCR, TCRdb re-called the PCR reads, giving one row per CDR3 protein. The repertoire has some 200,000 distinct CDR3 sequences, roughly 15% of them found once; the top ten carry roughly 13%. The chain combines TRBV4-1 with TRBJ1-1; D is perhaps TRBD1 (5 bases). Sequenced material: PBMCs from the stem cell graft donor, taken from the stem cell graft. The clonotype comes from a human donor who donated a stem cell graft to a child with acute lymphoblastic leukemia. CDR3 nucleotides: TGCGCCAGCAGCCTGGACACTTTGAACACTGAAGCTTTCTTT. It specifies CASSLDTLNTEAFF.